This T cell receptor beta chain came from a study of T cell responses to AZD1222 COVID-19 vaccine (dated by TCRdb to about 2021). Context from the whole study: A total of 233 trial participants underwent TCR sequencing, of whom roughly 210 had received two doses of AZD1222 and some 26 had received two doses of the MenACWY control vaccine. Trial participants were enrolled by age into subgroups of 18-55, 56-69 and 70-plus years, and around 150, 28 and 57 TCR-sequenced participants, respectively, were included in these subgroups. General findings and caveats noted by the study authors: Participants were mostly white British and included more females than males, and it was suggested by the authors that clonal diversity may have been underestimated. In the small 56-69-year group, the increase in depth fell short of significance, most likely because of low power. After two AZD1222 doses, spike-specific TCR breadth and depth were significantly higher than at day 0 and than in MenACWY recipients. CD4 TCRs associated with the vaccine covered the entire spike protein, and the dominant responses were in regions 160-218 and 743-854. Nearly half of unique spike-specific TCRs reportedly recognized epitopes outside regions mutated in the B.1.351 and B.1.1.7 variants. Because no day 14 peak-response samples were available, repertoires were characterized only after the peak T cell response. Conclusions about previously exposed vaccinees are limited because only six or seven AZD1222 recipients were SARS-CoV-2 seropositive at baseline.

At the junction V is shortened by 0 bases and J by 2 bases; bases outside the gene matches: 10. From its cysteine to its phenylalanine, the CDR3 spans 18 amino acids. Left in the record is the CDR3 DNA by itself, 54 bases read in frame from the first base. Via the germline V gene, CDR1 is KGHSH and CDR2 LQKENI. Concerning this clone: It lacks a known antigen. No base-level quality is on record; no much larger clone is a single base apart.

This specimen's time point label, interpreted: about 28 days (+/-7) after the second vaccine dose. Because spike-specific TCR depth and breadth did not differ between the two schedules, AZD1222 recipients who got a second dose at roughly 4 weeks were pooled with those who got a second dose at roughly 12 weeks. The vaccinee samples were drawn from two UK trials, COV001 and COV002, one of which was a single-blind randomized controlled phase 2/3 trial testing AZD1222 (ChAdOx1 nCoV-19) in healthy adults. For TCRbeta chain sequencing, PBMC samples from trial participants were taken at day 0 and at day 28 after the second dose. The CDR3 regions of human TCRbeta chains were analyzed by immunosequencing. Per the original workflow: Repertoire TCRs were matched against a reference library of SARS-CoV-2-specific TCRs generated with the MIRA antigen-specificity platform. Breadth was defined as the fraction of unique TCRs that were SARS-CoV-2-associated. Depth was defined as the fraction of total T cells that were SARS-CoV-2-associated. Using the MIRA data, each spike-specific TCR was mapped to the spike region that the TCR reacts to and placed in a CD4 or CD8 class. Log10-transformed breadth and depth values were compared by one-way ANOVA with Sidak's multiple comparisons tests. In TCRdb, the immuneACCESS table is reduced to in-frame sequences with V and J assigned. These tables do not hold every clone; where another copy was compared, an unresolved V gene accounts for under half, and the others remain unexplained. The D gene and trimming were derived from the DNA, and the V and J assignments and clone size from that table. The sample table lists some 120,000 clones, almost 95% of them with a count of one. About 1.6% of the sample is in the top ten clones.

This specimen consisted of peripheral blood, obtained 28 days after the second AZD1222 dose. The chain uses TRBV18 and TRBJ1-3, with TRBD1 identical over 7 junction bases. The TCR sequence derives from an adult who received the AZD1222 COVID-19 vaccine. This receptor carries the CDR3 CASSPPNRGSPTGNTIYF. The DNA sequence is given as TGTGCCAGCTCACCACCGAACAGGGGTTCTCCCACTGGAAACACCATATATTTT.